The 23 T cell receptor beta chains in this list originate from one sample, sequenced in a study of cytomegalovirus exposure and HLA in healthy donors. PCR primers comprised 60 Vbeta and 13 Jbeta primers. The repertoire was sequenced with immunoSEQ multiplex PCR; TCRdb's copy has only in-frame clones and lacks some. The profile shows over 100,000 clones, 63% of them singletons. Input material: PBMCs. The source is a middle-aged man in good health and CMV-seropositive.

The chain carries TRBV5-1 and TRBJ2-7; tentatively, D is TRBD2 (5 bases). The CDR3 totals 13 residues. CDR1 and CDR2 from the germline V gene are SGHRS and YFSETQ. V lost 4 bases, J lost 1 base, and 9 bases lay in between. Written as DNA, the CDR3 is TGCGCCAGCAGCCCGGGCGGGTCCTACGAGCAGTACTTC. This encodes CASSPGGSYEQYF.

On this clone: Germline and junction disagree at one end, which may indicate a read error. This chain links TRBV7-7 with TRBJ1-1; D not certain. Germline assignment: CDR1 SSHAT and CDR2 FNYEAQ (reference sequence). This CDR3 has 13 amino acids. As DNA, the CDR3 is TGTGCTAGCAGCTTAGGGAGGAACACTGAAGCTTTCTTT. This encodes CASSLGRNTEAFF. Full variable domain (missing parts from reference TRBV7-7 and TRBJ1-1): GAGVSQSPRYKVTKRGQDVTLRCDPISSHATLYWYQQALGQGPEFLTYFNYEAQPDKSGLPSDRFSAERPEGSISTLTIQRTEQRDSAMYRCASSLGRNTEAFFGQGTRLTVV.

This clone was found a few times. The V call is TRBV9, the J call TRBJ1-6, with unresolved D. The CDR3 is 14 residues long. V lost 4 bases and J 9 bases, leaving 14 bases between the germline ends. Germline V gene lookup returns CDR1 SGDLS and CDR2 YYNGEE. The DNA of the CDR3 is TGTGCCAGCAGCACGACAAGTACCTCTTCACCCCTCCACTTT. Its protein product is CASSTTSTSSPLHF.

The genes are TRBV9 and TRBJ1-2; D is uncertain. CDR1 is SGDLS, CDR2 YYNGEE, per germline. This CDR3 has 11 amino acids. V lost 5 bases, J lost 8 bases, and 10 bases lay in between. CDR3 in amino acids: CASRLGGGYTF. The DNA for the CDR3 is TGTGCCAGCAGACTGGGAGGCGGCTACACCTTC.

The CDR3 is CASSGTLYLTDTQYF. The CDR3 nucleotides read TGTGCCAGTAGCGGGACTCTCTACCTCACAGATACGCAGTATTTT. This chain links TRBV19 with TRBJ2-3, with D perhaps matching TRBD2 (6 bases). V was cut by 6 bases and J by 2 bases, with 15 bases left in between. In germline, CDR1 is LNHDA, CDR2 SQIVND (reference sequence). There are 15 residues in the CDR3.

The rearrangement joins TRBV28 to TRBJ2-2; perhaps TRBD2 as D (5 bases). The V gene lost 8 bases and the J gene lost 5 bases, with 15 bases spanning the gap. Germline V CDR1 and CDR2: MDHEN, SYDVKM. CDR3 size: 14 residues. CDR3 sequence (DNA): TGTGCCAGCGGCGGAGGCCAGGAAACCGGGGAGCTGTTTTTT. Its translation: CASGGGQETGELFF.

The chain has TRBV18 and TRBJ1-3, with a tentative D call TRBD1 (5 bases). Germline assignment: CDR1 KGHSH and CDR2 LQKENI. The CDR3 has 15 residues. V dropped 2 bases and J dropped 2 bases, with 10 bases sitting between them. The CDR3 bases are TGTGCCAGCTCACCAGTGCCAGGGCCTGGAAACACCATATATTTT. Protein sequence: CASSPVPGPGNTIYF.

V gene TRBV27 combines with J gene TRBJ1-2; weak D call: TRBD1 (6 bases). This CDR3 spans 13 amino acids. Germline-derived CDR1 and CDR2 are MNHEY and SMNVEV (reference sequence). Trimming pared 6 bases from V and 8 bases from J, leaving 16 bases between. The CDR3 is CASRQQGRRGYTF. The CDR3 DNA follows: TGTGCCAGCAGACAACAGGGTCGGCGGGGCTACACCTTC.

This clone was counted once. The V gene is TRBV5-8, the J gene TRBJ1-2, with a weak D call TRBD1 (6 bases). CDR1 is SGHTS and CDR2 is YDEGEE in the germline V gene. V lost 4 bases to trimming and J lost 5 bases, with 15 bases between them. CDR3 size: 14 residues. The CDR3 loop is CASSGDRSNYGYTF. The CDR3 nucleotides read TGTGCCAGCAGCGGAGACAGGAGCAATTATGGCTACACCTTC.

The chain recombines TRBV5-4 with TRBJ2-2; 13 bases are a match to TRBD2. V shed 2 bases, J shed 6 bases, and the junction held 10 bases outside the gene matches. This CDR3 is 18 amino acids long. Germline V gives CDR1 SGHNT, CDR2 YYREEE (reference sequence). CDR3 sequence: CASSFPYGLAGDAGELFF. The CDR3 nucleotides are TGTGCCAGCAGCTTCCCTTATGGACTAGCGGGGGACGCCGGGGAGCTGTTTTTT.

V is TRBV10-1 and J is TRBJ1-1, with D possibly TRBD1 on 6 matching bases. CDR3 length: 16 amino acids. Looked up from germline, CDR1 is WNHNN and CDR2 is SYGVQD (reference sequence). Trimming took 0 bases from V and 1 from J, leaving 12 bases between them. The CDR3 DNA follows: TGCGCCAGCAGTGAGTCGAAACAGGGATCGAACACTGAAGCTTTCTTT. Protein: CASSESKQGSNTEAFF.

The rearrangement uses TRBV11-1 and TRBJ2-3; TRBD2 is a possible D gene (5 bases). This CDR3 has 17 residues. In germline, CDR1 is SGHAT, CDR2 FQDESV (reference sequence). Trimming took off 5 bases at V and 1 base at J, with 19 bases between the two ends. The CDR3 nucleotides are TGTGCCAGCAGCCGTGACTCGGGGTCCCGAGGCACAGATACGCAGTATTTT. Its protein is CASSRDSGSRGTDTQYF.

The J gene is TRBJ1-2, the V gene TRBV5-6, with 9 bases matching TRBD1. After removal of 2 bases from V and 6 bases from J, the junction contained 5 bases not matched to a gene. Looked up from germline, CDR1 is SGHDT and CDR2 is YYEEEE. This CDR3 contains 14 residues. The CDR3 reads CASSFRDRAHGYTF. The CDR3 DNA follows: TGTGCCAGCAGCTTCCGGGACAGGGCCCATGGCTACACCTTC. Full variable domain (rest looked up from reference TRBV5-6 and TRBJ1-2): DAGVTQSPTHLIKTRGQQVTLRCSPKSGHDTVSWYQQALGQGPQFIFQYYEEEERQRGNFPDRFSGHQFPNYSSELNVNALLLGDSALYLCASSFRDRAHGYTFGSGTRLTVV.

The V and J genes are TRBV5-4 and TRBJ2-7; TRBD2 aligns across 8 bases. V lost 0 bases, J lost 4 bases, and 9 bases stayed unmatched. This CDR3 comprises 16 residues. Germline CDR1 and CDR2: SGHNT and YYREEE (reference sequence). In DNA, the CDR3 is TGTGCCAGCAGCTTGGTGGGCGGGGGGTTAGGTTACGAGCAGTACTTC. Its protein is CASSLVGGGLGYEQYF.

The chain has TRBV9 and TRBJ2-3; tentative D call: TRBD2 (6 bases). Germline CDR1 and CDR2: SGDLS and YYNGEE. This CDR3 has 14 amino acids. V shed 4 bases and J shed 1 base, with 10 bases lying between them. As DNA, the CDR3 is TGTGCCAGCAGCCCATCGGGGGGCACAGATACGCAGTATTTT. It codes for CASSPSGGTDTQYF.

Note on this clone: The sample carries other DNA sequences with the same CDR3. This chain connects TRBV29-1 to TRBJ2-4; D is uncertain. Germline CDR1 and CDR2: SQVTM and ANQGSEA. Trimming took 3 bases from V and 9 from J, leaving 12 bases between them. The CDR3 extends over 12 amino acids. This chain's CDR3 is CSVDMSGTIQYF. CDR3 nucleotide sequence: TGCAGCGTTGATATGTCAGGAACCATTCAGTACTTC.

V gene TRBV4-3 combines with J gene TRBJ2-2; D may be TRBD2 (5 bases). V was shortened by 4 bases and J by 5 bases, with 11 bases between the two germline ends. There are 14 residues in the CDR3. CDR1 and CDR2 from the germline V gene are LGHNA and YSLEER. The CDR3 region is CASSRLGGTGELFF. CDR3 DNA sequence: TGCGCCAGCAGCCGGCTAGGCGGGACCGGGGAGCTGTTTTTT.

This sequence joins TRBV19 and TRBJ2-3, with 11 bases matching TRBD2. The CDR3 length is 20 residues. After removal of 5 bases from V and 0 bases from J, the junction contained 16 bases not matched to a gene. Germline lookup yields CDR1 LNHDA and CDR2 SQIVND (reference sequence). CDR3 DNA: TGTGCCAGTAGTCGGCGAGGACTAGCGGGTGTGGGGGACAGCACAGATACGCAGTATTTT. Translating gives CASSRRGLAGVGDSTDTQYF.

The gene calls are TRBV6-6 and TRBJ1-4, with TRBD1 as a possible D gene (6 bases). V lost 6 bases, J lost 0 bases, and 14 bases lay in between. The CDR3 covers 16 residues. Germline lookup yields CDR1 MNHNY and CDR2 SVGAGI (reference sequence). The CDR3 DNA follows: TGTGCCAGCAGCCTACAACGACAGGCAACTAATGAAAAACTGTTTTTT. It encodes CASSLQRQATNEKLFF.

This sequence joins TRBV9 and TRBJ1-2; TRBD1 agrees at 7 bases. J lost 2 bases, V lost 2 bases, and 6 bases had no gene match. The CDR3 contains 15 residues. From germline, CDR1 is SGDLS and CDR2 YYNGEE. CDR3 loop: CASSVNRGENYGYTF. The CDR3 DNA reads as TGTGCCAGCAGCGTTAACAGGGGCGAGAACTATGGCTACACCTTC.

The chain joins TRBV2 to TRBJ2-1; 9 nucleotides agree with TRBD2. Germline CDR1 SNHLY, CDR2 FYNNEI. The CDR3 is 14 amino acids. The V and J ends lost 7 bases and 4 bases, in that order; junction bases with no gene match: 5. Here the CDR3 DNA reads TGTGCCAGCATCGGACTAGCGAGTTACAATGAGCAGTTCTTC. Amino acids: CASIGLASYNEQFF.

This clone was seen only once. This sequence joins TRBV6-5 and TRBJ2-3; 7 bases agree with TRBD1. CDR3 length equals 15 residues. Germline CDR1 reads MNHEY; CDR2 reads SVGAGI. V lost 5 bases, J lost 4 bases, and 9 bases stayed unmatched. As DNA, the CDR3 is TGTGCCAGCAGTGCCCAGGGGGTAGATGCAGATACGCAGTATTTT. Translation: CASSAQGVDADTQYF.

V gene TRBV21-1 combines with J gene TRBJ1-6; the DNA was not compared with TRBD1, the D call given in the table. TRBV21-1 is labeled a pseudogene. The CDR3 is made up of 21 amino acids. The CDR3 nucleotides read TGTGCCAGCAGCTCATTTAGGGGACAGACCCCTATTCGCTCCTATAATTCACCCCTCCACTTT. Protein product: CASSSFRGQTPIRSYNSPLHF.